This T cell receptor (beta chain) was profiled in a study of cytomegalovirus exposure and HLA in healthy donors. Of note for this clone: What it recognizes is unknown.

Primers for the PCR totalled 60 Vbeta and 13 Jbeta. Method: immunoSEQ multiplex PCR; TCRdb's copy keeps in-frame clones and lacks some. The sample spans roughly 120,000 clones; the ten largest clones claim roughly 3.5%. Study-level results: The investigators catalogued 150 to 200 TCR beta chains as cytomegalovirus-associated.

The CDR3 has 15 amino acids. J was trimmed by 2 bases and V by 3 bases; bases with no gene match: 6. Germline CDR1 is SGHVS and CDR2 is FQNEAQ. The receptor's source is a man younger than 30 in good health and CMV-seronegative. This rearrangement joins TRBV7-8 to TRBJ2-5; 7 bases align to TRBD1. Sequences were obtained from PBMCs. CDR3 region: CASSFKPGQQETQYF. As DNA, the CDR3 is TGTGCCAGCAGCTTTAAACCGGGACAGCAAGAGACCCAGTACTTC.